Sequencing of this TCR beta chain was carried out in a study of T cell repertoires in cytomegalovirus infection. Study conclusions and caveats: Frequencies of public TCR beta families were cumulated, and this identified carriers of CMV plus the relevant HLA.

TCRdb called the reads again in MiXCR, with one record for every CDR3 protein. The sample lists 290,000 or so distinct CDR3 sequences; around 10% were seen once. Points on this clonotype: Its antigen is undetermined.

The sequenced material came from PBMCs. This receptor was obtained from a human donor in good health (CMV status not recorded). Some clones in this sample may be carry-over from other donors' samples.

The CDR3 sequence: CASFEGWDTIYF. As DNA, the CDR3 is TGTGCCAGCTTCGAGGGCTGGGACACCATATATTTT. The V gene is TRBV6-6, the J gene TRBJ1-3; no clear D. V was cut by 8 bases and J by 8 bases, with 13 bases left in between. In germline, CDR1 is MNHNY, CDR2 SVGAGI (reference sequence). The CDR3 runs to 12 residues.